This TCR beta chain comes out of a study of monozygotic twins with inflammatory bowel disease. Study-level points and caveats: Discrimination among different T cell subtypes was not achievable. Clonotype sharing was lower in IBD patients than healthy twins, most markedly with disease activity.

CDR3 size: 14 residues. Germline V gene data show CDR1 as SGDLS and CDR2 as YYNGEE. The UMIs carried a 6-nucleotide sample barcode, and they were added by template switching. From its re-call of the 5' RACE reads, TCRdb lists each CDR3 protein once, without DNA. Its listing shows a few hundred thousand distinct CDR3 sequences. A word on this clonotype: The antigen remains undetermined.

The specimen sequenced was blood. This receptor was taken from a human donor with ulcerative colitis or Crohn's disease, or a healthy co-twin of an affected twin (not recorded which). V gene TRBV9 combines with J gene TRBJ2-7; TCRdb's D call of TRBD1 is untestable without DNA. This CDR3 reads CASSPGGQGYEQYF.